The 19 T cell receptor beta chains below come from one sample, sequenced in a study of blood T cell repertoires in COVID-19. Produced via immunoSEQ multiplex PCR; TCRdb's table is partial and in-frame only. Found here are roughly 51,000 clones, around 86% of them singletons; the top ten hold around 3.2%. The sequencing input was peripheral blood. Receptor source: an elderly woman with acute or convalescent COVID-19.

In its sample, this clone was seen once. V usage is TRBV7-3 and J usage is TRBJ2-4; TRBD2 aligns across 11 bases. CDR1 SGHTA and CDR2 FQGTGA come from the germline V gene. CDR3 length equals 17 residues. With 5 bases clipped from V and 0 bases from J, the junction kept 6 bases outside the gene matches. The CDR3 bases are TGTGCCAGCAGCCTCCAGACTAGCGGGGAAGCCAAAAACATTCAGTACTTC. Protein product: CASSLQTSGEAKNIQYF. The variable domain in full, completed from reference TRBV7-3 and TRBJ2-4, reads GAGVSQTPSNKVTEKGKYVELRCDPISGHTALYWYRQSLGQGPEFLIYFQGTGAADDSGLPNDRFFAVRPEGSVSTLKIQRTERGDSAVYLCASSLQTSGEAKNIQYFGAGTRLSVL.

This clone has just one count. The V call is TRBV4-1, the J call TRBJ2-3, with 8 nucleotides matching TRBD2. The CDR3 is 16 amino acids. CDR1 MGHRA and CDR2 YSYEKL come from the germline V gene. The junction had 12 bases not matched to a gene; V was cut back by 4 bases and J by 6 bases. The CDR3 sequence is CASSPGRGRPFDTQYF. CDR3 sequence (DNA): TGCGCCAGCAGCCCCGGGAGGGGCCGGCCCTTTGATACGCAGTATTTT.

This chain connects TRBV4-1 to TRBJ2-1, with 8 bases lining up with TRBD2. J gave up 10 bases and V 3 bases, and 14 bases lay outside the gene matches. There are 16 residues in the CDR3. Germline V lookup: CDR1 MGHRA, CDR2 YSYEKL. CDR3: CASSHGLAGSKGEQFF. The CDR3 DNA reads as TGCGCCAGCAGCCATGGTCTAGCGGGCTCCAAGGGAGAGCAGTTCTTC.

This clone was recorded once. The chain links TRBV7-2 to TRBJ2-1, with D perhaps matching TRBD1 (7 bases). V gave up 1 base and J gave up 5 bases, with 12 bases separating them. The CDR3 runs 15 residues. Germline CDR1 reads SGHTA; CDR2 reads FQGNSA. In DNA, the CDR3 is TGTGCCAGCAGCTTAGGGCAGGGGGGTCACAATGAGCAGTTCTTC. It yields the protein CASSLGQGGHNEQFF.

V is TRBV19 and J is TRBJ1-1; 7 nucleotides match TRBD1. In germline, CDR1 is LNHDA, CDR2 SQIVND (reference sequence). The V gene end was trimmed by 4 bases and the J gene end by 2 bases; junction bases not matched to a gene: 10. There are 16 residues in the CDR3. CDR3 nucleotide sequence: TGTGCCAGTAGTAGGAACTACAACAGGGGAAACACTGAAGCTTTCTTT. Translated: CASSRNYNRGNTEAFF.

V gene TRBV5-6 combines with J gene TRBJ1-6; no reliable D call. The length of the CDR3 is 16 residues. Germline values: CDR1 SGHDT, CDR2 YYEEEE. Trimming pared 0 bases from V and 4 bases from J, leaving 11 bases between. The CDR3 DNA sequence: TGTGCCAGCAGCTTGGGCCAGAGGGCATATAATTCACCCCTCCACTTT. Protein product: CASSLGQRAYNSPLHF.

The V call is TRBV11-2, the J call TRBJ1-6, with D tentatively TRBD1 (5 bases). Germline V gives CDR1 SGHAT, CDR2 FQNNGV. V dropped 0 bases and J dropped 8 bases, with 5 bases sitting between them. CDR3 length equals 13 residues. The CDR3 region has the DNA TGTGCCAGCAGCTTAGAGGGGCATTCACCCCTCCACTTT. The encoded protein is CASSLEGHSPLHF.

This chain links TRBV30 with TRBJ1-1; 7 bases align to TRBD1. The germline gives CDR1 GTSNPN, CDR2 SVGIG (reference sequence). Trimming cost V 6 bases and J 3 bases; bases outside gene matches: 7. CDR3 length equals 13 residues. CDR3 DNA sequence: TGTGCCTGCTCCGGGGACAGCTACACTGAAGCTTTCTTT. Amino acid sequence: CACSGDSYTEAFF.

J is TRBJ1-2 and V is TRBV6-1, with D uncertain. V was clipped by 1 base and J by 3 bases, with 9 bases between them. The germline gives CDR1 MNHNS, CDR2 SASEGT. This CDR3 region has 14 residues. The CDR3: CASSEGAAYYGYTF. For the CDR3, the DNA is TGTGCCAGCAGTGAAGGAGCGGCATACTATGGCTACACCTTC.

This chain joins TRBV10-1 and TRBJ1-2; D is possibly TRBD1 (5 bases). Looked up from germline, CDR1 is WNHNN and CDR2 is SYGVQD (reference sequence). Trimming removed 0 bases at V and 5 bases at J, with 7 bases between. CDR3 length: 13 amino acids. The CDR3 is CASSESQGYGYTF. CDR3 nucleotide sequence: TGCGCCAGCAGTGAGTCGCAGGGTTATGGCTACACCTTC.

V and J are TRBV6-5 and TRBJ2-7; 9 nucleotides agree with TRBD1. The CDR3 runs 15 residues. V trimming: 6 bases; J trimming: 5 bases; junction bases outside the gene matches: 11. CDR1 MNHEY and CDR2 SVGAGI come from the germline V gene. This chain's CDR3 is CASRPYRQGDHEQYF. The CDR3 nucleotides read TGTGCCAGCAGACCTTATAGACAGGGGGACCACGAGCAGTACTTC.

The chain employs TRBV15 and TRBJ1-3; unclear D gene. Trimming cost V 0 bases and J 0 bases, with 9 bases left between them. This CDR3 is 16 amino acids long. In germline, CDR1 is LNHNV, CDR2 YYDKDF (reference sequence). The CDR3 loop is CATSREAGLSGNTIYF. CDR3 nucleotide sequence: TGTGCCACCAGCAGAGAGGCAGGACTCTCTGGAAACACCATATATTTT.

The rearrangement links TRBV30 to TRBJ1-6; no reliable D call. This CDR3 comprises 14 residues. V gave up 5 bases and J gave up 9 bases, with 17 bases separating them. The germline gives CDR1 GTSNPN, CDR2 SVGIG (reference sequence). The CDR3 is CAWAEGTGSSPLHF. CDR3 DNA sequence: TGTGCCTGGGCCGAGGGAACGGGGAGTTCACCCCTCCACTTT.

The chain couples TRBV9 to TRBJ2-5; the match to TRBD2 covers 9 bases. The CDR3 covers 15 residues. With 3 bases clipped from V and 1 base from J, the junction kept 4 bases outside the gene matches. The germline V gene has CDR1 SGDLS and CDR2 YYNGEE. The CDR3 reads CASSAGTSSQETQYF. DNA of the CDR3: TGTGCCAGCAGCGCCGGGACTAGCAGCCAAGAGACCCAGTACTTC.

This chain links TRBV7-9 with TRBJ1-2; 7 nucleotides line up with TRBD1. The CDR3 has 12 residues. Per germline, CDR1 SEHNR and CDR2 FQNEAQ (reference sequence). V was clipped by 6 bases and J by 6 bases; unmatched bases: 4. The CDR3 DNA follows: TGTGCCAGCAGACAGACAGGGAATGGCTACACCTTC. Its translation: CASRQTGNGYTF.

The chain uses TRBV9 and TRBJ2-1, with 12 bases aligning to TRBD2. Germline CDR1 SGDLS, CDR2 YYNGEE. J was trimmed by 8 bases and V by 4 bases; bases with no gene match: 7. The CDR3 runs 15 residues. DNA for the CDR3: TGTGCCAGCAGCAAAACTAGCGGGGGGCCCTATGAGCAGTTCTTC. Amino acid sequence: CASSKTSGGPYEQFF.

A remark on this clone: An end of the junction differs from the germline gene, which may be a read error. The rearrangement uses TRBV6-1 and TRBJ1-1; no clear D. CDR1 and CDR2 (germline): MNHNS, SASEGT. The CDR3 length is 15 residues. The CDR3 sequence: CASREGDPMNTEAFF. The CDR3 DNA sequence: TGTGCCAGCAGGGAAGGAGATCCCATGAACACTGAAGCTTTCTTT.

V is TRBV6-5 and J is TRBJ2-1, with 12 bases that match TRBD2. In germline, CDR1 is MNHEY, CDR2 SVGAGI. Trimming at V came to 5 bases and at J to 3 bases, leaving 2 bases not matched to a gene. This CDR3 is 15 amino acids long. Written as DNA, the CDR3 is TGTGCCAGCAGTCCACTAGCGGGGGGCTACAATGAGCAGTTCTTC. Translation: CASSPLAGGYNEQFF.

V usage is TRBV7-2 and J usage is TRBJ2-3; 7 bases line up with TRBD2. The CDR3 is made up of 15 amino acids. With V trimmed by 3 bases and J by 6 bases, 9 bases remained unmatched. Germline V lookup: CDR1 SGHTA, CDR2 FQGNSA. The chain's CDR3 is CASSFSGGSSDTQYF. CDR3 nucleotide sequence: TGTGCCAGCAGCTTTTCCGGGGGGAGTTCCGATACGCAGTATTTT.